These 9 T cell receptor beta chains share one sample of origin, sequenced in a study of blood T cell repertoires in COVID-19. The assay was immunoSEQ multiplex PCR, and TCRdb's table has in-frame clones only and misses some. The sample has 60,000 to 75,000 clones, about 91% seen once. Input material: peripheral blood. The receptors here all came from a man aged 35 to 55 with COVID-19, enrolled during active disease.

The CDR3 sequence: CASSPRDSYGYTF. In DNA, the CDR3 is TGTGCCAGCAGCCCCCGGGACAGCTATGGCTACACCTTC. The chain joins TRBV12-3 or TRBV12-4 to TRBJ1-2, with 7 bases fitting TRBD1. There are 13 residues in the CDR3. Trimming cost V 6 bases and J 4 bases; bases outside gene matches: 5.

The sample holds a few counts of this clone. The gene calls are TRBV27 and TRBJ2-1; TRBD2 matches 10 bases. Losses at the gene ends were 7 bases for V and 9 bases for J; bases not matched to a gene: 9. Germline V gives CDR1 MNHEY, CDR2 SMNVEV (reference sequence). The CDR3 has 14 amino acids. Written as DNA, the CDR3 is TGTGCCAGCAAAAAGCGGGGGGGCGGAGGTGAGCAGTTCTTC. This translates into CASKKRGGGGEQFF.

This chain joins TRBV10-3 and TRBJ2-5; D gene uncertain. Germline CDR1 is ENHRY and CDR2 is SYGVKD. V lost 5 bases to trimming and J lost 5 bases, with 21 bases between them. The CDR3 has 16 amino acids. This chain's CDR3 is CAISTSNGQTGETQYF. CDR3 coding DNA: TGTGCCATCAGTACCTCCAATGGCCAAACCGGGGAGACCCAGTACTTC.

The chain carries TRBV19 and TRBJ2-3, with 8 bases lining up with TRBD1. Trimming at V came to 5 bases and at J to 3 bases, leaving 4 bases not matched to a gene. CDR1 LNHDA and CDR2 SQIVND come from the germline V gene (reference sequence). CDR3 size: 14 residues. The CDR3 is CASSQDRATDTQYF. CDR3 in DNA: TGTGCCAGTAGTCAGGACAGGGCAACAGATACGCAGTATTTT.

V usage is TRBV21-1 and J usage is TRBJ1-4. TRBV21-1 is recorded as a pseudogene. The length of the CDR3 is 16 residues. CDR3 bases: TGTGCCAGCAGCAAGCCGGGGGGCCAGGCTAATGAAAAACTGTTTTTT. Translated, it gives CASSKPGGQANEKLFF.

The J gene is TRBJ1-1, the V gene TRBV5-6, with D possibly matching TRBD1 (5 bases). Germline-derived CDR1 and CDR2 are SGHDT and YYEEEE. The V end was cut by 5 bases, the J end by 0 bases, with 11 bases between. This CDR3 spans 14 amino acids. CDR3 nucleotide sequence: TGTGCCAGCAGAACAGGCTACATGAACACTGAAGCTTTCTTT. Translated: CASRTGYMNTEAFF.

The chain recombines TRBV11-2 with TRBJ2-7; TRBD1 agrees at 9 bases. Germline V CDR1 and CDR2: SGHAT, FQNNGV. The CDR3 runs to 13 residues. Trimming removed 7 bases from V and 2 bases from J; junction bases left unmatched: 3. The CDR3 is CASKGTGPYEQYF. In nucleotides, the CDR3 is TGTGCCAGCAAAGGGACAGGGCCCTACGAGCAGTACTTC.

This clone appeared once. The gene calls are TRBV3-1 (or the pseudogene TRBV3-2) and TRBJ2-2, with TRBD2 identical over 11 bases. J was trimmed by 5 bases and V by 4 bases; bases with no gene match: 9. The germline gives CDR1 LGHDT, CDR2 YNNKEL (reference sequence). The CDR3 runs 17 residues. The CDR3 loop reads CASSPWLAGGGTGELFF. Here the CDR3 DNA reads TGTGCCAGCAGCCCGTGGCTAGCGGGGGGAGGGACCGGGGAGCTGTTTTTT.

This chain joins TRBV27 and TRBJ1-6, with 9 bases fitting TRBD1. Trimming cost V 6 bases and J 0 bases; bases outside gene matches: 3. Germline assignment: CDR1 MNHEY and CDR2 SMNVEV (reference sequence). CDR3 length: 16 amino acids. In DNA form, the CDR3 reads TGTGCCAGCAGACAGGGGGCAATCTCCTATAATTCACCCCTCCACTTT. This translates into CASRQGAISYNSPLHF.